Listed below are T cell receptor beta chains from one sample, sequenced in a study of OX40 agonist ivuxolimab in advanced cancers. Measured with immunoSEQ multiplex PCR; TCRdb has only the in-frame clones, and not every one. The data hold roughly 110,000 clones, with 90% observed a single time. The source was CD4+ or CD8+ T cells sorted from blood, collected in a trial of the OX40 agonist ivuxolimab. These receptors were taken from an adult with an advanced solid tumor such as melanoma, head and neck, liver or kidney cancer. Each CDR3 is given with its conserved first and last residue. The D gene is left open where the match is weak. Clone sizes are given selectively: once, few, many, or a class where the clone is expanded.

NA,TRBJ1-4,TRBD1,TRBV7-2,CASSSGQGATNEKLFF,TGTGCCAGCAGCTCAGGACAGGGGGCAACTAATGAAAAACTGTTTTTT
NA,TRBJ2-7,TRBD1,TRBV28,CASNLPTGGKHEQYF,TGTGCCAGCAACCTACCGACAGGGGGGAAACACGAGCAGTACTTC
NA,TRBJ1-1,NA,TRBV30,CAWEWNTEAFF,TGTGCCTGGGAGTGGAACACTGAAGCTTTCTTT
once,TRBJ2-7,NA,TRBV6-5,CASSYSRGNQGYEQYF,TGTGCCAGCAGTTACTCGAGAGGGAATCAAGGGTACGAGCAGTACTTC
NA,TRBJ2-7,NA,TRBV7-9,CASSFQGYEQYF,TGTGCCAGCAGCTTCCAGGGGTACGAGCAGTACTTC
NA,TRBJ2-1,NA,TRBV19,CATSGLLSLEQFF,TGTGCCACCTCCGGACTATTAAGCCTAGAGCAGTTCTTC
NA,TRBJ1-2,NA,TRBV7-2,CASSYRGTRGYTF,TGTGCCAGCAGCTATAGGGGGACGCGTGGCTACACCTTC
NA,TRBJ2-5,TRBD1,TRBV18,CASSQTDRAKTQYF,TGTGCCAGCTCACAAACGGACAGGGCTAAGACCCAGTACTTC
NA,TRBJ1-2,NA,TRBV19,CASSPGSANYGYTF,TGTGCCAGTAGTCCGGGCAGCGCTAACTATGGCTACACCTTC
NA,TRBJ1-6,NA,TRBV10-2,CASCYQGFGSPLHF,TGCGCCAGCTGTTATCAGGGATTCGGTTCACCCCTCCACTTT
NA,TRBJ2-6,NA,TRBV18,CASSLPGPTSSGANVLTF,TGTGCCAGCTCACTCCCCGGGCCAACTAGCTCTGGGGCCAACGTCCTGACTTTC
once,TRBJ2-1,NA,TRBV29-1,CSVEGRRNEQFF,TGCAGCGTTGAAGGTCGCCGCAATGAGCAGTTCTTC
NA,TRBJ1-1,NA,TRBV5-1,CASSPGTVNTEAFF,TGTGCCAGCAGCCCCGGGACGGTGAACACTGAAGCTTTCTTT
NA,TRBJ2-7,TRBD1,TRBV9,CASSVVGGNEQYF,TGTGCCAGCAGCGTAGTAGGGGGCAACGAGCAGTACTTC
once,TRBJ1-4,NA,TRBV6-1,CASTGAATNEKLFF,TGTGCCAGCACCGGGGCTGCAACTAATGAAAAACTGTTTTTT
NA,TRBJ2-2,TRBD2,TRBV7-2,CASSPGGAMNTGELFF,TGTGCCAGCAGCCCGGGGGGAGCCATGAACACCGGGGAGCTGTTTTTT
NA,TRBJ2-2,NA,TRBV30,CAWSVQSGELFF,TGTGCCTGGAGTGTACAATCCGGGGAGCTGTTTTTT
once,TRBJ2-2,NA,TRBV6-1,CASSDNRNTGELFF,TGTGCCAGCAGTGATAACAGGAACACCGGGGAGCTGTTTTTT
NA,TRBJ1-6,NA,TRBV2,CASSERLGRDSPLHF,TGTGCCAGCAGTGAGAGATTGGGACGGGACTCACCCCTCCACTTT
NA,TRBJ1-2,TRBD1,TRBV6-5,CASSYSTGTFTYGYTF,TGTGCCAGCAGTTACTCGACAGGGACCTTTACCTATGGCTACACCTTC
NA,TRBJ2-1,NA,TRBV7-6,CASRDNYNEQFF,TGTGCCAGCCGGGACAACTACAATGAGCAGTTCTTC
NA,TRBJ2-2,NA,TRBV9,CASSVRALSGELFF,TGTGCCAGCAGCGTACGAGCGTTATCCGGGGAGCTGTTTTTT
NA,TRBJ2-5,NA,TRBV28,CASSLPGAGGETQYF,TGTGCCAGCAGCCTCCCCGGTGCAGGCGGGGAGACCCAGTACTTC
NA,TRBJ1-2,TRBD1,TRBV9,CASSATGVYGYTF,TGTGCCAGCAGCGCAACAGGGGTTTATGGCTACACCTTC
NA,TRBJ1-4,NA,TRBV6-1,CASTGLGGEKLFF,TGTGCCAGCACGGGCCTGGGCGGTGAAAAACTGTTTTTT
NA,TRBJ2-1,TRBD2,TRBV27,CASSFKAGGYNEQFF,TGTGCCAGCAGTTTTAAGGCGGGGGGGTACAATGAGCAGTTCTTC
NA,TRBJ2-5,TRBD2,TRBV11-3,CASRGLGEETQYF,TGTGCCAGCAGGGGACTAGGGGAAGAGACCCAGTACTTC
NA,TRBJ1-2,TRBD1,TRBV7-8,CASSQSTGGYGYTF,TGTGCCAGCAGCCAGTCGACAGGGGGCTATGGCTACACCTTC
NA,TRBJ2-5,TRBD2,TRBV5-4,CASSPTSGGTLETQYF,TGTGCCAGCAGCCCAACTAGCGGGGGCACACTGGAGACCCAGTACTTC
NA,TRBJ2-5,TRBD1,TRBV10-3,CAISRGTGEETQYF,TGTGCCATCAGTCGGGGGACAGGGGAAGAGACCCAGTACTTC
NA,TRBJ2-2,TRBD1,TRBV6-5,CASRAGTGVTGELFF,TGTGCCAGCAGGGCCGGGACAGGGGTCACCGGGGAGCTGTTTTTT
NA,TRBJ1-3,NA,TRBV19,CASSIDLGTGNTIYF,TGTGCCAGTAGTATAGATCTTGGGACTGGAAACACCATATATTTT
NA,TRBJ2-2,NA,TRBV5-1,CASSFKIWTGELFF,TGCGCCAGCAGCTTTAAAATTTGGACCGGGGAGCTGTTTTTT
NA,TRBJ2-3,TRBD2,TRBV7-7,CASSRGLAGTDTQYF,TGTGCTAGCAGCCGAGGACTAGCGGGCACAGATACGCAGTATTTT
NA,TRBJ2-5,NA,TRBV28,CAVTLGAQETQYF,TGTGCCGTAACCTTGGGGGCCCAAGAGACCCAGTACTTC
NA,TRBJ1-1,TRBD1,TRBV2,CASTDRAGYTEAFF,TGTGCCAGCACCGACAGGGCGGGGTACACTGAAGCTTTCTTT
NA,TRBJ2-2,NA,TRBV5-1,CASSLGQPLNTGELFF,TGCGCCAGCAGCTTGGGACAGCCACTGAACACCGGGGAGCTGTTTTTT
NA,TRBJ2-1,NA,TRBV6-1,CASSEIGGYNEQFF,TGTGCCAGCAGTGAAATAGGGGGTTACAATGAGCAGTTCTTC
NA,TRBJ2-7,NA,TRBV4-2,CASTPGLSSYEQYF,TGTGCCAGCACTCCGGGACTTAGCTCCTACGAGCAGTACTTC
NA,TRBJ2-1,TRBD2,TRBV4-3,CASSPQALAANEQFF,TGCGCCAGCAGCCCTCAGGCTCTAGCGGCCAATGAGCAGTTCTTC
NA,TRBJ1-1,NA,TRBV18,CASSPAQTEAFF,TGTGCCAGCTCACCAGCACAGACGGAAGCTTTCTTT
NA,TRBJ1-5,NA,TRBV5-4,CASSQDERGTQPQHF,TGCGCCAGCAGCCAAGATGAAAGGGGCACTCAGCCCCAGCATTTT
once,TRBJ1-2,TRBD1,TRBV28,CASSLPRQGPQGYTF,TGTGCCAGCAGTTTACCCCGACAGGGTCCTCAGGGCTACACCTTC
NA,TRBJ1-6,NA,TRBV9,CASSGDNSYNSPLHF,TGTGCCAGCAGCGGGGACAACTCCTATAATTCACCCCTCCACTTT
NA,TRBJ2-1,TRBD2,TRBV11-1,CASSTRMAGGNYNEQFF,TGTGCCAGCAGCACCAGGATGGCGGGGGGTAACTACAATGAGCAGTTCTTC
once,TRBJ2-3,NA,TRBV5-1,CASSPRGGTSTDTQYF,TGCGCCAGCAGCCCGAGAGGGGGAACTAGCACAGATACGCAGTATTTT
NA,TRBJ1-5,NA,TRBV4-1,CASSHAGTVNQPQHF,TGCGCCAGCAGCCATGCCGGGACGGTTAATCAGCCCCAGCATTTT
NA,TRBJ1-1,NA,TRBV6-4,CASAPGQGNTEAFF,TGTGCCAGTGCCCCGGGGCAGGGGAACACTGAAGCTTTCTTT
NA,TRBJ2-3,TRBD2,TRBV6-1,CASSEGTSRTDTQYF,TGTGCCAGCAGTGAGGGGACTAGCAGGACAGATACGCAGTATTTT
NA,TRBJ2-6,NA,TRBV30,CAWSRGGSGANVLTF,TGTGCCTGGAGCAGGGGAGGCTCTGGGGCCAACGTCCTGACTTTC
NA,TRBJ2-3,NA,TRBV11-2,CASSSLGGTDTQYF,TGTGCCAGCAGCTCCCTGGGAGGAACAGATACGCAGTATTTT
NA,TRBJ2-3,NA,TRBV18,CASSPQQSTDTQYF,TGTGCCAGCTCACCGCAGCAGAGCACAGATACGCAGTATTTT